The rows below give T cell receptor beta chains drawn from one sample of a study of blood T cell repertoires in COVID-19. Sequencing was performed with immunoSEQ multiplex PCR; in TCRdb, only in-frame clones are kept and a portion is missing. The data hold just over 350,000 clones, with roughly 87% observed a single time. Sequencing was carried out using PBMCs or T cells enriched from blood (not recorded which). The source is a young woman who had recovered from COVID-19. Each CDR3 is given with its conserved first and last residue. D genes are given only for firm matches. Clone size is shown for a subset of rows, as once, few, many or a class of expanded clone.

d_gene: TRBD1
j_gene: TRBJ2-5
v_gene: TRBV19
abundance: -
CDR3aa: CASSIGRQGFTQYF
CDR3nt: TGTGCCAGTAGTATCGGGAGACAGGGGTTTACCCAGTACTTC

d_gene: -
j_gene: TRBJ2-7
v_gene: TRBV7-2
abundance: -
CDR3aa: CASSPSGGSAYEQYF
CDR3nt: TGTGCCAGCAGCCCATCGGGGGGCTCGGCCTACGAGCAGTACTTC

d_gene: -
j_gene: TRBJ1-1
v_gene: TRBV29-1
abundance: many
CDR3aa: CSVDRDSYEAFF
CDR3nt: TGCAGCGTTGACCGGGACTCCTATGAAGCTTTCTTT

d_gene: -
j_gene: TRBJ1-2
v_gene: TRBV30
abundance: few
CDR3aa: CAWSIGQRKGYTF
CDR3nt: TGTGCCTGGAGTATAGGACAGAGGAAGGGCTACACCTTC

d_gene: -
j_gene: TRBJ1-2
v_gene: TRBV3-1/TRBV3-2
abundance: -
CDR3aa: CASSQDQGITRYGYTF
CDR3nt: TGTGCCAGCAGCCAAGATCAGGGAATAACGAGGTATGGCTACACCTTC

d_gene: -
j_gene: TRBJ1-3
v_gene: TRBV6-5
abundance: -
CDR3aa: CASSLAYSGNTIYF
CDR3nt: TGTGCCAGCAGTTTGGCATACTCTGGAAACACCATATATTTT

d_gene: TRBD1
j_gene: TRBJ1-2
v_gene: TRBV18
abundance: -
CDR3aa: CASSLTGTGEIYGYTF
CDR3nt: TGTGCCAGCTCACTAACCGGGACAGGGGAAATCTATGGCTACACCTTC

d_gene: TRBD2
j_gene: TRBJ2-5
v_gene: TRBV6-2/TRBV6-3
abundance: -
CDR3aa: CASSYPRVAGSGTQYF
CDR3nt: TGTGCCAGCAGTTATCCGCGGGTAGCGGGGTCGGGGACCCAGTACTTC

d_gene: -
j_gene: TRBJ2-7
v_gene: TRBV4-2
abundance: once
CDR3aa: CASSPSPASNEQYF
CDR3nt: TGTGCCAGCAGTCCTAGCCCCGCCTCTAACGAGCAGTACTTC

d_gene: TRBD2
j_gene: TRBJ2-1
v_gene: TRBV18
abundance: few
CDR3aa: CASSRPQVAGARNEQFF
CDR3nt: TGTGCCAGCTCACGCCCTCAGGTAGCGGGAGCCCGCAATGAGCAGTTCTTC

d_gene: -
j_gene: TRBJ2-1
v_gene: TRBV4-1
abundance: once
CDR3aa: CASSPSPGSYEQFF
CDR3nt: TGCGCCAGCAGCCCGAGTCCGGGTTCTTATGAGCAGTTCTTC

d_gene: TRBD1
j_gene: TRBJ2-2
v_gene: TRBV5-1
abundance: -
CDR3aa: CASRLTGGTVAGELFF
CDR3nt: TGCGCCAGCAGACTGACAGGGGGCACGGTCGCCGGGGAGCTGTTTTTT

d_gene: -
j_gene: TRBJ1-6
v_gene: TRBV7-9
abundance: -
CDR3aa: CASSTGQEGSPLHF
CDR3nt: TGTGCCAGCAGCACCGGGCAGGAGGGTTCACCCCTCCACTTT